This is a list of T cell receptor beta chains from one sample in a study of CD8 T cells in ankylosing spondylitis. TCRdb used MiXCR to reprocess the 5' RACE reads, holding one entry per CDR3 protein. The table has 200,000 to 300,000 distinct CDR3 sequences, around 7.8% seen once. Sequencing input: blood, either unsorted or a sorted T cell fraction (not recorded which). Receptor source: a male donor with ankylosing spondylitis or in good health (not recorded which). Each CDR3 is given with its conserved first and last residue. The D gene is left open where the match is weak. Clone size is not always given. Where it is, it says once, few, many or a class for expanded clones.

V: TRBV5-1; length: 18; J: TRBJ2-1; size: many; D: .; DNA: TGCGCCAGCAGCTTGAGGATTAGAATGAGGGCTGAACACAATGAGCAGTTCTTC; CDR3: CASSLRIRMRAEHNEQFF
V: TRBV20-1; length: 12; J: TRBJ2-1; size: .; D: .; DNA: TGCAGTGCCCAGAGGGGTAGGAATGAGCAGTTCTTC; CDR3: CSAQRGRNEQFF
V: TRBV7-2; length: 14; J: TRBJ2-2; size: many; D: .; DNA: TGTGCCAGCAGCTTAGGGACCTCACCCGGGGAGCTGTTTTTT; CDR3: CASSLGTSPGELFF
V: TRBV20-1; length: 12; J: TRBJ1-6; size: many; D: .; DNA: TGCAGTGCTAGAAAGGAGGGTTCACCCCTCCACTTT; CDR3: CSARKEGSPLHF
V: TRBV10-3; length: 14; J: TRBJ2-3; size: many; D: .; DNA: TGTGCCGTCGGACGGAGTGAGTACCGGGATACGCAGTATTTT; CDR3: CAVGRSEYRDTQYF
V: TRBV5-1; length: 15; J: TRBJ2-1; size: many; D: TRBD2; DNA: TGCGCCAGCAGCCCAGGGACTAGCGGGAGAAATGAGCAGTTCTTC; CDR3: CASSPGTSGRNEQFF
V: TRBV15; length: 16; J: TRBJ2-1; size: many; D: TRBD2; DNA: TGTGCCACCAGCAGAGAATCGGGGGGGCCCGACAATGAGCAGTTCTTC; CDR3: CATSRESGGPDNEQFF
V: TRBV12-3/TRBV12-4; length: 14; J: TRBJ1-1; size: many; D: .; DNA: TGTGCCAGCAGGGCCAGGGTTGGGGGCACTGAAGCTTTCTTT; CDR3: CASRARVGGTEAFF
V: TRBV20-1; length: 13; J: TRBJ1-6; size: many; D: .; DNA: TGCAGTGCTCAGGGGAGTCGGAATTCACCCCTCCACTTT; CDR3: CSAQGSRNSPLHF
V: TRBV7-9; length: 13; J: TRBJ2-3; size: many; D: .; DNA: TGTGCCAGCAGCCCGAGATGGGCAGATACGCAGTATTTT; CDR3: CASSPRWADTQYF
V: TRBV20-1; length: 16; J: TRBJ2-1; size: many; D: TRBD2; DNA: TGCAGTGCTAGCCCCTTACTAGCGGGAGACTACAATGAGCAGTTCTTC; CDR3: CSASPLLAGDYNEQFF
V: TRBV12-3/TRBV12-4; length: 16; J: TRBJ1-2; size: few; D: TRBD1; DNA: TGTGCCAGCAGTTTGAACGATAGGGGGCTCTCCTATGGCTACACCTTC; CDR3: CASSLNDRGLSYGYTF
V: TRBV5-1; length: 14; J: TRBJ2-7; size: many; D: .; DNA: TGCGCCAGCAGCTTGGGAAACAGCTTTTACGAGCAGTACTTC; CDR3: CASSLGNSFYEQYF
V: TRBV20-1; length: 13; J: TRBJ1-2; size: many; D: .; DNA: TGCAGTGCTAGACCGCGGGACACTTATGGCTACACCTTC; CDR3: CSARPRDTYGYTF
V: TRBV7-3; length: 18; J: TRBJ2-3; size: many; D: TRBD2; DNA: TGTGCCAGCAGCTTAACCGCGACCCGACTAGCGGAACCGGGGACGCAGTATTTT; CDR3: CASSLTATRLAEPGTQYF
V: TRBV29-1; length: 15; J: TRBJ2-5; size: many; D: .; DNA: TGCAGCGTTGTTGGCGAGAGTTTGGCAGGAGAGACCCAGTACTTC; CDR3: CSVVGESLAGETQYF
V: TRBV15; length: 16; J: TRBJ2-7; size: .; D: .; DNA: TGTGCCATCAGCAGAGGCAATAGCGGCTTCTCCTACGAGCAGTACTTC; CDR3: CAISRGNSGFSYEQYF
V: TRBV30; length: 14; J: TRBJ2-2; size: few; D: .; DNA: TGTGCCTGGAGTGTGGCAGGGAACACCGGGGAGCTGTTTTTT; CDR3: CAWSVAGNTGELFF
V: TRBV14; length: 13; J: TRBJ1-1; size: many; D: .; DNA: TGTGCCAGCAGCCAAGAGAGGGACACTGAAGCTTTCTTT; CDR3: CASSQERDTEAFF
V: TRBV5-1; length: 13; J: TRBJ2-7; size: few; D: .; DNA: TGCGCCAGCAGCTTGGACCATCCCTACGAGCAGTACTTC; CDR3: CASSLDHPYEQYF
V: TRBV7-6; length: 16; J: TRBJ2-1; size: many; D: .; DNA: TGTGCCAGCAGCCTCGGACTCTACCCTCCCTACAATGAGCAGTTCTTC; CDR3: CASSLGLYPPYNEQFF
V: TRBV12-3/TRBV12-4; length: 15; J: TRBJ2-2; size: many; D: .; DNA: TGTGCCAGCAGTTTAAGGGAACAGCCCACCGGGGAGCTGTTTTTT; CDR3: CASSLREQPTGELFF
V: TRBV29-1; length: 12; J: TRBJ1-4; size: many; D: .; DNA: TGCAGCGTTGCTTATCGGGGCGAAAAACTGTTTTTT; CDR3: CSVAYRGEKLFF
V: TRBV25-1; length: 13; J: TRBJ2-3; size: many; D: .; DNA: TGTGCCACCTGTAAGGGAAATGGAGATACGCAGTATTTT; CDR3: CATCKGNGDTQYF
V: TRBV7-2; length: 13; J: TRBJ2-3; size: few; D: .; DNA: TGTGCCAGCAGCTACGGACCCACAGATGCGCAGTATTTT; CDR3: CASSYGPTDAQYF
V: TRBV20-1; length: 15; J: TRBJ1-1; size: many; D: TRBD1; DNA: TGCAGTGCTACTAATTCGGAGACAGGGAGCCACGGAGCTTTCTTT; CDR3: CSATNSETGSHGAFF
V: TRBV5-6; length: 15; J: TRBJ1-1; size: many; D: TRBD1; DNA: TGTGCCAGCACCCGAATTCCGGACAGGGGAACTGAAGCTTTCTTT; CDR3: CASTRIPDRGTEAFF
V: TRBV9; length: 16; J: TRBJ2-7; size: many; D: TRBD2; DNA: TGTGCCAGCAGCGTAGCTAGCGGGGGGGCCTCATCCGAGCAGTACTTC; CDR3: CASSVASGGASSEQYF
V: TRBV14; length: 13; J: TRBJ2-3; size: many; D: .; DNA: TGTGCCAGCAGCCAAGACAGGATCGGTGGGCAGTATTTT; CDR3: CASSQDRIGGQYF
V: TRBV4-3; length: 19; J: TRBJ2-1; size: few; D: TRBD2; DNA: TGCGCCAGCAGCCAAGGCCTTACTAGCGGGAGGGACGGCTACAATGAGCAGTTCTTC; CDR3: CASSQGLTSGRDGYNEQFF
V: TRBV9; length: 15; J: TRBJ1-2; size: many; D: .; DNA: TGTGCCAGCAGCGTGATGGGGGGCCCTTCATATGGCTACACCTTC; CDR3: CASSVMGGPSYGYTF
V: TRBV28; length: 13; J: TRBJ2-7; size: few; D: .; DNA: TGTGCCAGCAGCACCTCCATGGCCTACGAGCAGTACTTC; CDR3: CASSTSMAYEQYF
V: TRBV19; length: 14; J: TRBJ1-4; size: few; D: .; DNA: TGTGCCAGTAGTATGCGGCCGCGGGATGAAAAACTGTTTTTT; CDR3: CASSMRPRDEKLFF
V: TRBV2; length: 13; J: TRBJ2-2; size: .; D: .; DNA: TGTGCCAGCAGTGAAAAGGGCACCGGGGAGCTGTTTTTT; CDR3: CASSEKGTGELFF
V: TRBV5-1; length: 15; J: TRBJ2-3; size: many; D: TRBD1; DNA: TGCGCCAGCAGCGCGGGACAGGCCTTCACAGATACGCAGTATTTT; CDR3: CASSAGQAFTDTQYF
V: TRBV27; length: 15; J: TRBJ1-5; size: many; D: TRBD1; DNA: TGTGCCAGCAAAGGGGGACAGGGGTTCGGTCAGCCCCAGCATTTT; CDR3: CASKGGQGFGQPQHF
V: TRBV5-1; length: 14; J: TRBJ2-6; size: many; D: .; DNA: TGCGCCAGCAGCTTGGCCGGAGGGGCCAACGTCCTGACTTTC; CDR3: CASSLAGGANVLTF
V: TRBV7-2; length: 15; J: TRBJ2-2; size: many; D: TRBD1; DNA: TGTGCCAGCAGCTACGGACAGGGGTTCACCGGGGAGCTGTTTTTT; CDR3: CASSYGQGFTGELFF
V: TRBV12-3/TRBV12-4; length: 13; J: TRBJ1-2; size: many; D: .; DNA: TGTGCCAGCAGCTTTGGGACAAACTATGGCTACACCTTC; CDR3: CASSFGTNYGYTF
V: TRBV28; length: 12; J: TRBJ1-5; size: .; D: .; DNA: TGTGCCAGCAGTCCATACCGGACAACCCAGCATTTT; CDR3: CASSPYRTTQHF
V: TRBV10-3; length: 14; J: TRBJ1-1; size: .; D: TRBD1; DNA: TGTGCCATCAGTGGTGGGACAGTACCCACTGAAGCTTTCTTT; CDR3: CAISGGTVPTEAFF
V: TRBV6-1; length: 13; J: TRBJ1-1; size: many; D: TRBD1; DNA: TGTGCCAGCAGCTCCCCAGGGGGGTACGAAGCTTTCTTT; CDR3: CASSSPGGYEAFF
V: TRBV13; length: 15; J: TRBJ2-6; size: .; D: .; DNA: TGTGCCAGCAGCTTAGGTCAGACTTGGGCCAACGTCCTGACTTTC; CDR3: CASSLGQTWANVLTF